This T cell receptor (beta chain) derives from a study of blood T cell repertoires in COVID-19. For the study at large: Material from acute and convalescent COVID-19 was sourced from the United States, Italy and Spain. Nucleic acid was either cDNA or gDNA, and it came from T cells, B-cell-depleted T cells, or PBMCs.

In the original workflow: How many nucleated cells were present was estimated from reference gene primer amplification. Here immunoSEQ multiplex PCR was the method, and the copy in TCRdb shows in-frame clones only, minus some. V, J and clone size reflect that table, while D and trimming were determined from the DNA. The sample has tens of thousands of clones, about four fifths seen once; the top ten hold about 6.4%. The CDR3 has 16 residues. The germline gives CDR1 SGHTA, CDR2 FQGTGA. V lost 5 bases, J lost 5 bases, and 19 bases lay in between. The specimen was peripheral blood. The V gene is TRBV7-3, the J gene TRBJ2-1; TRBD2 is a possible D gene (5 bases). This clonotype was obtained from a woman aged 45 to 65 with active or convalescent COVID-19. This CDR3 reads CASSRGRAAGHNEQFF. CDR3 bases: TGTGCCAGCAGCCGCGGGCGGGCGGCGGGTCACAATGAGCAGTTCTTC.